Listed here are 12 T cell receptor beta chains from one sample, sequenced in a study of cytomegalovirus exposure and HLA in healthy donors. TCRdb's table, derived via immunoSEQ multiplex PCR, lists solely in-frame clones and lacks some. The profile shows 300,000 to 400,000 clones, 70% to 90% of them singletons. Sequenced input: PBMCs. The receptors shown here come from a woman between 18 and 29 years old in good health and CMV-seronegative.

Only a few counts were recorded for this clone. J is TRBJ2-7 and V is TRBV28; 9 bases map to TRBD2. Germline V gene data show CDR1 as MDHEN and CDR2 as SYDVKM. The trim removed 5 bases at V and 3 bases at J, leaving 5 bases unmatched. This CDR3 comprises 14 residues. The CDR3: CASSRSGSIYEQYF. CDR3 nucleotide sequence: TGTGCCAGCAGTCGTAGCGGGAGCATCTACGAGCAGTACTTC.

V usage is TRBV6-5 and J usage is TRBJ2-5; TRBD2 matches at 8 bases. With 5 bases clipped from V and 1 base from J, the junction kept 6 bases outside the gene matches. Germline CDR1 reads MNHEY; CDR2 reads SVGAGI. The CDR3 is 15 residues long. Written as DNA, the CDR3 is TGTGCCAGCAGTCCCCTGAGCGGGGGCCAAGAGACCCAGTACTTC. Translation: CASSPLSGGQETQYF.

The V call is TRBV27, the J call TRBJ2-2; weak D call: TRBD1 (7 bases). This CDR3 is built from 17 residues. From germline, CDR1 is MNHEY and CDR2 SMNVEV (reference sequence). The V and J ends lost 2 bases and 5 bases respectively, with 18 bases between them. The CDR3 sequence is CASSLRGEGAGTGELFF. In DNA, the CDR3 is TGTGCCAGCAGTTTACGGGGCGAGGGGGCGGGAACCGGGGAGCTGTTTTTT.

This chain joins TRBV5-4 and TRBJ2-3; D possibly corresponds to TRBD2 (6 bases). V lost 0 bases, J lost 6 bases, and 11 bases lay in between. Germline V gene sequence: CDR1 SGHNT, CDR2 YYREEE (reference sequence). The CDR3 sequence is 14 residues long. The CDR3 DNA reads as TGTGCCAGCAGCTTGGACTTGGCGGGGGATACGCAGTATTTT. Translation gives CASSLDLAGDTQYF.

The genes are TRBV23-1 and TRBJ2-7; a weak D match, TRBD1 (6 bases). TRBV23-1 is flagged as an ORF with uncertain function. The V gene lost 0 bases and the J gene lost 3 bases, with 12 bases spanning the gap. The CDR3 is made up of 15 amino acids. CDR3 bases: TGCGCCAGCAGTCAATCGAGCACAGGGTACTACGAGCAGTACTTC. Protein product: CASSQSSTGYYEQYF.

The genes are TRBV7-2 and TRBJ1-2; 7 bases fit TRBD1. The CDR3 runs 13 residues. CDR1 is SGHTA and CDR2 is FQGNSA in the germline V gene. V lost 4 bases and J lost 2; bases outside the gene matches: 1. This CDR3 reads CASSWDSNYGYTF. Written as DNA, the CDR3 is TGTGCCAGCAGCTGGGACAGCAACTATGGCTACACCTTC.

V gene TRBV30 combines with J gene TRBJ2-3; perhaps TRBD2 as D (6 bases). Germline V CDR1 and CDR2: GTSNPN, SVGIG (reference sequence). The CDR3 consists of 12 residues. V was clipped by 0 bases and J by 10 bases, with 11 bases between them. CDR3 nucleotide sequence: TGTGCCTGGAGTGTGCGGGGCCCGGCGCAGTATTTT. Translating gives CAWSVRGPAQYF.

The chain links TRBV9 to TRBJ2-3; 11 nucleotides align to TRBD2. CDR1 SGDLS and CDR2 YYNGEE come from the germline V gene. The CDR3 totals 14 residues. Trimming removed 8 bases from V and 3 bases from J; junction bases left unmatched: 5. CDR3 sequence reads: CARRLAGPTDTQYF. The DNA for the CDR3 is TGTGCCAGGCGACTAGCGGGACCAACAGATACGCAGTATTTT. Using reference TRBV9 and TRBJ2-3 for the parts outside the CDR3, the full variable domain is DSGVTQTPKHLITATGQRVTLRCSPRSGDLSVYWYQQSLDQGLQFLIQYYNGEERAKGNILERFSAQQFPDLHSELNLSSLELGDSALYFCARRLAGPTDTQYFGPGTRLTVL.

The chain uses TRBV7-7 and TRBJ2-1; TRBD2 aligns across 12 bases. The CDR3 is made up of 16 amino acids. In germline, CDR1 is SSHAT, CDR2 FNYEAQ (reference sequence). The ends lost 5 bases at V and 9 bases at J; junction bases unmatched: 11. As DNA, the CDR3 is TGTGCCAGCAGCCGGAACGGACTAGCGGGAACGGGTGAGCAGTTCTTC. It specifies CASSRNGLAGTGEQFF.

This clone is a singleton in its sample. The V and J genes are TRBV28 and TRBJ1-2, with 7 bases aligning to TRBD1. Germline V gives CDR1 MDHEN, CDR2 SYDVKM. Losses at the gene ends were 6 bases for V and 1 base for J; bases not matched to a gene: 8. The CDR3 extends over 15 amino acids. This CDR3 is CASSRGDLYNYGYTF. The CDR3 DNA is TGTGCCAGCAGCAGGGGGGACCTATATAACTATGGCTACACCTTC.

The chain links TRBV6-4 to TRBJ2-1; 9 positions match TRBD2. J lost 8 bases, V lost 5 bases, and 7 bases had no gene match. The CDR3 consists of 14 residues. Germline V gene data show CDR1 as MRHNA and CDR2 as SNTAGT. The CDR3 DNA reads TGTGCCAGCAGTCAAATTAGCGGGAGTGATGAGCAGTTCTTC. It encodes CASSQISGSDEQFF.

The CDR3 reads CASSLGQFYEQYF. CDR3 DNA sequence: TGTGCCAGCAGCTTGGGGCAGTTCTACGAGCAGTACTTC. The rearrangement links TRBV5-8 to TRBJ2-7; D remains ambiguous. Trimming cost V 0 bases and J 3 bases, with 7 bases left between them. The CDR3 is made up of 13 amino acids. Germline loops: CDR1 SGHTS, CDR2 YDEGEE.